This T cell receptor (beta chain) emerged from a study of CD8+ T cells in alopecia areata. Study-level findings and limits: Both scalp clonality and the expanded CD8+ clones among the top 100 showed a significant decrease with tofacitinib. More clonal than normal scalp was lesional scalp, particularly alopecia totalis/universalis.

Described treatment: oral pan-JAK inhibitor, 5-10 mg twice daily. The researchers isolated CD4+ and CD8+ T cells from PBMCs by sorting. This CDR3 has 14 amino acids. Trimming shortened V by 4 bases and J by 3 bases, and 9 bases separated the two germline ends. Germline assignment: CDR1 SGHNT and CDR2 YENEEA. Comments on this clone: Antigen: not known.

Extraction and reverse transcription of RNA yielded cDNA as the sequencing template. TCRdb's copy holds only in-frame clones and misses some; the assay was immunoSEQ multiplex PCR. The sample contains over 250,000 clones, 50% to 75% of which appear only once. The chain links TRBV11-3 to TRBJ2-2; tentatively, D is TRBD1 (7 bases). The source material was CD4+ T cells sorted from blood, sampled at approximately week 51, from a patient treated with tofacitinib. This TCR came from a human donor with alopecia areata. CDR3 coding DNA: TGTGCCAGCAGCTCCAGGGGGGACACCGGGGAGCTGTTTTTT. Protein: CASSSRGDTGELFF.